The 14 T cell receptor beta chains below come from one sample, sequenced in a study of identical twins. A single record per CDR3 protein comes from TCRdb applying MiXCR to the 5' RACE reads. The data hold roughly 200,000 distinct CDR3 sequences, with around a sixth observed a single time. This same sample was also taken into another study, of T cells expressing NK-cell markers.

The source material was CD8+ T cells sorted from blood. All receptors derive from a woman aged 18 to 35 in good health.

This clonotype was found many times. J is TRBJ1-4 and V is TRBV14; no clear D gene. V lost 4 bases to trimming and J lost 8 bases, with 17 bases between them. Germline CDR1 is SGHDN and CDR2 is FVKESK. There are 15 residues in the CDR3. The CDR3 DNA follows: TGTGCCAGCAGCCCTAGTGAGGGATTTAGAGAAAAACTGTTTTTT. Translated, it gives CASSPSEGFREKLFF.

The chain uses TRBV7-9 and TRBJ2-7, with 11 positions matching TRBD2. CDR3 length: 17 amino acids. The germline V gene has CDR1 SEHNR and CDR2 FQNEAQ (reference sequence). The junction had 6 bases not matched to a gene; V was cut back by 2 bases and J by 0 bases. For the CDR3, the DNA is TGTGCCAGCAGCTTACCGACTAGCGGGGTAAGCTCCTACGAGCAGTACTTC. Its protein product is CASSLPTSGVSSYEQYF.

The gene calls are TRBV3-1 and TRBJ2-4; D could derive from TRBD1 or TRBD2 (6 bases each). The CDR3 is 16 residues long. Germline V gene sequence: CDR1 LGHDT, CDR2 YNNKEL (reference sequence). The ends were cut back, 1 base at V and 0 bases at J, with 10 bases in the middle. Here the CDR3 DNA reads TGTGCCAGCAGCCAAGTCCCGGGGGCAGCCAAAAACATTCAGTACTTC. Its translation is CASSQVPGAAKNIQYF.

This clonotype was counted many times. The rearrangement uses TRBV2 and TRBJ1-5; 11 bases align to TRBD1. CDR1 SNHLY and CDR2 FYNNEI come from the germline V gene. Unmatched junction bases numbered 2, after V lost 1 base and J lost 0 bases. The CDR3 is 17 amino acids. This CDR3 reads CASSEEDRGPSNQPQHF. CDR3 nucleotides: TGTGCCAGCAGTGAAGAGGACAGGGGGCCTAGCAATCAGCCCCAGCATTTT.

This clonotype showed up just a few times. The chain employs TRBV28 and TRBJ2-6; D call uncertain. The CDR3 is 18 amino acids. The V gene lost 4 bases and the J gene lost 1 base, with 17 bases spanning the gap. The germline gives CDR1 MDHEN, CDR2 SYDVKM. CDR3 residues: CASSSINGPKSGANVLTF. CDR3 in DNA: TGTGCCAGCAGTTCCATAAATGGTCCGAAATCTGGGGCCAACGTCCTGACTTTC.

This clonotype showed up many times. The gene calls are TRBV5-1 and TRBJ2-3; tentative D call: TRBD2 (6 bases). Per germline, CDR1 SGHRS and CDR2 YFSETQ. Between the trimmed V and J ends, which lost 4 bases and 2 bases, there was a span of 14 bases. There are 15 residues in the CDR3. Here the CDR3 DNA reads TGCGCCAGCAGCCTCGGGGGAGCCAACACAGATACGCAGTATTTT. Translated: CASSLGGANTDTQYF.

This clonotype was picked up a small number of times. The CDR3, as DNA: TGTGCCAGCAGGACAGGGGGCCCCTTTAGCACAGATACGCAGTATTTT. It encodes CASRTGGPFSTDTQYF. J is TRBJ2-3 and V is TRBV2, with 10 bases identical to TRBD1. There are 16 residues in the CDR3. Looked up from germline, CDR1 is SNHLY and CDR2 is FYNNEI. The ends lost 6 bases at V and 0 bases at J; junction bases unmatched: 6. The complete variable domain, with remaining parts taken from reference TRBV2 and TRBJ2-3, reads EPEVTQTPSHQVTQMGQEVILRCVPISNHLYFYWYRQILGQKVEFLVSFYNNEISEKSEIFDDQFSVERPDGSNFTLKIRSTKLEDSAMYFCASRTGGPFSTDTQYFGPGTRLTVL.

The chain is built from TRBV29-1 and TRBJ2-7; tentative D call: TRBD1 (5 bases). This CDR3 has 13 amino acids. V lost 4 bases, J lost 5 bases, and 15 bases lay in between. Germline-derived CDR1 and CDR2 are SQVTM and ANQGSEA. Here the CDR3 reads CSVALAGINEQYF. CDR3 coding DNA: TGCAGCGTTGCCCTGGCAGGGATCAACGAGCAGTACTTC.

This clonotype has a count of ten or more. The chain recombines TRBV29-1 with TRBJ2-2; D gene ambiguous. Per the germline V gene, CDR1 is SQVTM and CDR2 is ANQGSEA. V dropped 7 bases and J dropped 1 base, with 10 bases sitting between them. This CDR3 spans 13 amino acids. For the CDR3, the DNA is TGCAGCGCCGACTGGGAGAACACCGGGGAGCTGTTTTTT. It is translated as CSADWENTGELFF.

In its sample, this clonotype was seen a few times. CDR3 nucleotides: TGTGCCAGCAGTGAACTAGCGGGAGACACAGATACGCAGTATTTT. Translation gives CASSELAGDTDTQYF. This chain uses TRBV6-1 with TRBJ2-3; 10 positions match TRBD2. The junction had 1 base not matched to a gene; V was cut back by 2 bases and J by 2 bases. The CDR3 contains 15 residues. The V gene's germline CDR1 is MNHNS and CDR2 SASEGT.

CDR3 loop: CASSSRLASPSAGANVLTF. DNA of the CDR3: TGTGCCAGCAGCTCCCGACTAGCTTCCCCATCGGCTGGGGCCAACGTCCTGACTTTC. The chain couples TRBV11-1 to TRBJ2-6; TRBD2 aligns across 7 bases. V lost 4 bases, J lost 2 bases, and 14 bases stayed unmatched. CDR1 and CDR2 from the germline V gene are SGHAT and FQDESV (reference sequence). CDR3 length: 19 amino acids.

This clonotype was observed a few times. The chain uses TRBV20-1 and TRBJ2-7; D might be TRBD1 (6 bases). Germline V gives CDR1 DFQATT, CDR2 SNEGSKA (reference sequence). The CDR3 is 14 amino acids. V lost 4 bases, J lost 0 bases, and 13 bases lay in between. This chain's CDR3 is CSAISGVSSYEQYF. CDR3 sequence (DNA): TGCAGTGCTATTTCAGGGGTTAGCTCCTACGAGCAGTACTTC.

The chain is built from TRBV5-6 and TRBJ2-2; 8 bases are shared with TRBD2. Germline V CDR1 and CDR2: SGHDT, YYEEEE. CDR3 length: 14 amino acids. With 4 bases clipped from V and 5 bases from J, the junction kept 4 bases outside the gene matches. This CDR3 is CASSAGLGTGELFF. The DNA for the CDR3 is TGTGCCAGCAGCGCGGGACTAGGGACCGGGGAGCTGTTTTTT.

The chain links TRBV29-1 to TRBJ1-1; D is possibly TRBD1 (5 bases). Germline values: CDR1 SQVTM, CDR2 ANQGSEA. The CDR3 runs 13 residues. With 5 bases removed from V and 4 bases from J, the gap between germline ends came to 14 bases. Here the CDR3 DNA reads TGCAGCGTTCAGGGAGGGTCGACCACTGAAGCTTTCTTT. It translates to CSVQGGSTTEAFF.